The T cell receptor (beta chain) under discussion was sequenced for a study of blood T cell repertoires in COVID-19. Study processing details: Researchers report that nucleated cell counts were estimated from reference gene primer amplification. The repertoire was sequenced with immunoSEQ multiplex PCR; TCRdb's copy has only in-frame clones and lacks some. That table supplies the V and J calls and clone size; D and trimming were determined from the DNA. The sample comprises 190,000 or so clones, approximately 80% of which are singletons, and 6.9% rests with the top ten. CDR1 and CDR2 from the germline V gene are SGHNT and YYREEE (reference sequence). This CDR3 is 16 amino acids long. The V and J ends lost 0 bases and 4 bases, in that order; junction bases with no gene match: 8.

The sequence derives from a human donor with acute or convalescent COVID-19. The donor label of this sample is uncertain. The chain is built from TRBV5-4 and TRBJ2-5; 8 nucleotides line up with TRBD2. The material sequenced was peripheral blood. The CDR3 nucleotides are TGTGCCAGCAGCTTGGTAGGGACTAGTGTAGGAGAGACCCAGTACTTC. It encodes CASSLVGTSVGETQYF.